Sequencing of this TCR beta chain was carried out in a study of blood T cell repertoires in COVID-19. In the study overall: T cells, B-cell-depleted T cells, or PBMCs supplied cDNA or gDNA.

CDR1 and CDR2 (germline): MNHEY, SVGAGI. The trim removed 5 bases at V and 8 bases at J, leaving 6 bases unmatched. The CDR3 extends over 14 amino acids. Libraries were prepared by immunoSEQ multiplex PCR; TCRdb keeps only in-frame clonotypes and omits some of them. The table has some 320,000 clones, 80% to 90% seen once. The sequenced sample was peripheral blood. The TCR originated in a woman aged 45-65 years who had recovered from COVID-19. The rearrangement links TRBV6-5 to TRBJ1-4; 9 bases map to TRBD1. In DNA, the CDR3 is TGTGCCAGCAGTCCCGGACAGGGGCGGGAAAAACTGTTTTTT. This gives the protein CASSPGQGREKLFF.